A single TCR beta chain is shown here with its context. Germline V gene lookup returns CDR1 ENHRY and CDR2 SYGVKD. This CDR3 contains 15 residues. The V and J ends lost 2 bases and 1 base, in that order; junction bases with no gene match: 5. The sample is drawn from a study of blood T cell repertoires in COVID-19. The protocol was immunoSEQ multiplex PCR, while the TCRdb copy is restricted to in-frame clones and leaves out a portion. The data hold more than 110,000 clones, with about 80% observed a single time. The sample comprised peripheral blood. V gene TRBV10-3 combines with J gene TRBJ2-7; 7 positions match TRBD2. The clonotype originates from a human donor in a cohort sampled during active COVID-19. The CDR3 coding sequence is TGTGCCATCAGTGAGAACGAAGCGGGGTCCTACGAGCAGTACTTC. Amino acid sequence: CAISENEAGSYEQYF.